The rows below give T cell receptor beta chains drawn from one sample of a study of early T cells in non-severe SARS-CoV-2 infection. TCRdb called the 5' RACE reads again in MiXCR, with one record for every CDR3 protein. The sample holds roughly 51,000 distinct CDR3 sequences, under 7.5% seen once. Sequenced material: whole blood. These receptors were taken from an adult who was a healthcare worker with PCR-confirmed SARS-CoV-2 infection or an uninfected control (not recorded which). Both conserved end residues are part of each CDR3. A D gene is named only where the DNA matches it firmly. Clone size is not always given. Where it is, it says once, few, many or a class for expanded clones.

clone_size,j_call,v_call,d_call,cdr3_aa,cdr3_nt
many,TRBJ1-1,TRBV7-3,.,CASSPTPSTEAFF,TGTGCCAGCAGCCCTACCCCAAGCACTGAAGCTTTCTTT
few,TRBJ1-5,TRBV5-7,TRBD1,CASRAGTVSNQPQHF,TGTGCCAGCAGGGCCGGGACAGTTAGCAATCAGCCCCAGCATTTT
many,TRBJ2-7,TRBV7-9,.,CASSQKMPGTGDF,TGTGCCAGCAGCCAAAAGATGCCCGGGACCGGGGACTTC
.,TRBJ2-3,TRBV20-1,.,CSATPGPSWYF,TGCAGTGCTACCCCGGGACCTAGCTGGTATTTT
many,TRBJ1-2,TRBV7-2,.,CASSPARGRRDYGYTF,TGTGCCAGCAGCCCGGCCCGGGGTCGCCGCGACTATGGCTACACCTTC
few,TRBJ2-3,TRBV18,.,CASSPQKSGTDTQYF,TGTGCCAGCTCACCACAGAAGTCGGGCACAGATACGCAGTATTTT
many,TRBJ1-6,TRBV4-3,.,CASSQAAANSPLHF,TGCGCCAGCAGCCAAGCCGCGGCTAATTCACCCCTCCACTTT
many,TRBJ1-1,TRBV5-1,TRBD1,CASSVVDRGRVNTEAFF,TGCGCCAGCAGCGTGGTGGACAGGGGGCGAGTGAACACTGAAGCTTTCTTT
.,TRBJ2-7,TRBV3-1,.,CASSQYYEQYF,TGTGCCAGCAGCCAGTACTACGAGCAGTACTTC
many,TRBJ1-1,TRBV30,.,CAWSAFRAGRGEAFF,TGTGCCTGGAGTGCCTTTCGTGCGGGGCGGGGTGAAGCTTTCTTT
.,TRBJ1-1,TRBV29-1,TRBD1,CSVGVETGSPEAFF,TGCAGCGTTGGAGTAGAGACAGGGTCACCTGAAGCTTTCTTT
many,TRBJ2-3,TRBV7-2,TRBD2,CASSLRPAGGSTDTQYF,TGTGCCAGCAGCTTAAGGCCAGCGGGGGGAAGCACAGATACGCAGTATTTT
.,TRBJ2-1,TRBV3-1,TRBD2,CASSQESSGGAVYNEQFF,TGTGCCAGCAGCCAAGAAAGTAGCGGGGGGGCCGTTTACAATGAGCAGTTCTTC
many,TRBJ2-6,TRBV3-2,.,CASSQDSGTGGSGANVLTF,TGTGCCAGCAGCCAAGATTCAGGAACAGGGGGCTCTGGGGCCAACGTCCTGACTTTC
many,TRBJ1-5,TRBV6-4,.,CASSAVTEYQPQHF,TGTGCCAGCAGTGCGGTGACAGAATATCAGCCCCAGCATTTT
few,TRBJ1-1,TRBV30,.,CAWSVRGDTEAFF,TGTGCCTGGAGTGTAAGGGGGGACACTGAAGCTTTCTTT
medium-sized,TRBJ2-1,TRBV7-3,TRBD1,CASSFGQGEMNEQFF,TGTGCCAGCAGCTTCGGACAGGGAGAGATGAATGAGCAGTTCTTC
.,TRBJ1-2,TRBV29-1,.,CSEVAVIGAYGYTF,TGCAGCGAGGTGGCTGTAATTGGGGCCTATGGCTACACCTTC
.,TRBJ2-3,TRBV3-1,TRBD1,CASSFHRGYTDTQYF,TGTGCCAGCAGCTTCCACAGGGGATACACAGATACGCAGTATTTT
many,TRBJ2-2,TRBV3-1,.,CASSQGSGKKLFF,TGTGCCAGCAGCCAAGGGTCCGGGAAAAAGTTGTTTTTT
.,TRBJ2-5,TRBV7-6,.,CASSPRDETQYF,TGTGCCAGCAGCCCCCGGGATGAGACCCAGTACTTC
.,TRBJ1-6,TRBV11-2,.,CASSLFARDHSPLHF,TGTGCCAGCAGCTTATTTGCTAGAGATCATTCACCCCTCCACTTT
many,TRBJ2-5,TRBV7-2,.,CASSLGFFGGLTQETQYF,TGTGCCAGCAGCTTAGGGTTTTTTGGGGGGCTCACCCAAGAGACCCAGTACTTC
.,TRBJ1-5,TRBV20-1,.,CSARRGERQPQHF,TGCAGTGCTAGACGTGGGGAGAGGCAGCCCCAGCATTTT
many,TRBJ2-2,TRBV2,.,CASRSGAGTGELFF,TGTGCCAGCAGATCCGGGGCTGGGACCGGGGAGCTGTTTTTT
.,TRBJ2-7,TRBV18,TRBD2,CASSPPSGGAGEQYF,TGTGCCAGCTCACCACCTTCCGGGGGGGCAGGCGAGCAGTACTTC
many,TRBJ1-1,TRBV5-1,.,CASSGGDGRSEAFF,TGCGCCAGCAGCGGGGGTGACGGACGATCTGAAGCTTTCTTT
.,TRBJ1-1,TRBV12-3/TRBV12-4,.,CASSFMGENTEAFF,TGTGCCAGCAGTTTCATGGGCGAGAACACTGAAGCTTTCTTT
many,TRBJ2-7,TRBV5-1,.,CASSLRAAVVSTSYEQYF,TGCGCCAGCAGCTTGCGGGCCGCCGTGGTATCGACCTCCTACGAGCAGTACTTC
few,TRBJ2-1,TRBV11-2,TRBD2,CASSLGGEGNEQFF,TGTGCCAGCAGCTTAGGCGGGGAGGGCAATGAGCAGTTCTTC
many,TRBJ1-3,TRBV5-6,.,CASSFPGVRNTIYF,TGTGCCAGCAGCTTCCCAGGTGTCCGAAACACCATATATTTT
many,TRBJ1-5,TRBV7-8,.,CASSAGRDQPQHF,TGTGCCAGCAGCGCCGGCCGGGATCAGCCCCAGCATTTT
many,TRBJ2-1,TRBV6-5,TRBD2,CASSRLAGVLYNEQFF,TGTGCCAGCAGTCGACTAGCGGGGGTCCTCTACAATGAGCAGTTCTTC
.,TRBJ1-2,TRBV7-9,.,CASRDSGEGNGYTF,TGTGCCAGCAGGGATAGCGGGGAGGGGAATGGCTACACCTTC